This T cell receptor (beta chain) was found in a study of early T cells in non-severe SARS-CoV-2 infection. Via MiXCR, TCRdb re-called the 5' RACE reads, giving one row per CDR3 protein. The sample lists approximately 28,000 distinct CDR3 sequences, just over 4% seen once, with under 8% in the top ten. The sample holds many counts of this clonotype. This CDR3 is 13 amino acids long. Trimming removed 1 base from V and 4 bases from J, with 5 bases in between. Germline V gene data show CDR1 as LGHDT and CDR2 as YNNKEL (reference sequence). This clonotype originated in an adult who was a healthcare worker with PCR-confirmed SARS-CoV-2 infection or an uninfected control (not recorded which). J is TRBJ2-1 and V is TRBV3-1; D uncertain. The sample taken for sequencing was whole blood. The CDR3 loop reads CASSQVPYNEQFF. CDR3 nucleotide sequence: TGTGCCAGCAGCCAAGTCCCATACAATGAGCAGTTCTTC.